The 21 T cell receptor beta chains given below trace back to one sample, sequenced in a study of cytomegalovirus exposure and HLA in healthy donors. With 60 Vbeta and 13 Jbeta primers, the PCR was carried out. Sequencing used immunoSEQ multiplex PCR; TCRdb keeps in-frame clones, though not all of them. This sample yields 90,000 to 120,000 clones, of which roughly 70% are seen a single time; 14% belongs to the top ten. The material sequenced was PBMCs. The receptors come from a woman aged 40 to 55 in good health and CMV-seropositive.

The rearrangement joins TRBV6-5 to TRBJ1-1; D may be TRBD1 (6 bases). Germline V CDR1 and CDR2: MNHEY, SVGAGI. This CDR3 has 11 amino acids. Trimming cost V 6 bases and J 8 bases, with 10 bases left between them. In DNA, the CDR3 is TGTGCCAGCAGCCACAGGGCGGAAGCTTTCTTT. Translated: CASSHRAEAFF.

The rearrangement links TRBV6-1 to TRBJ2-1; TRBD2 matches 15 bases. The germline V gene encodes CDR1 MNHNS and CDR2 SASEGT. J gave up 9 bases and V 6 bases, and 6 bases lay outside the gene matches. CDR3 length equals 15 residues. CDR3: CASSSGLAGGGEQFF. CDR3 nucleotide sequence: TGTGCCAGCAGCTCGGGACTAGCGGGGGGAGGTGAGCAGTTCTTC.

This chain links TRBV16 with TRBJ2-7; a weak D match, TRBD2 (5 bases). The CDR3 length is 16 residues. Germline V CDR1 and CDR2: KGHSY, FQNENV. The V end lost 4 bases, the J end lost 0 bases, and 16 bases lay between the germline ends. The CDR3 DNA is TGTGCCAGCAGCCGCCAATATGTGGGGAGCTCCTACGAGCAGTACTTC. Translating it yields CASSRQYVGSSYEQYF.

The V call is TRBV6-5, the J call TRBJ2-7, with 7 bases that match TRBD2. Germline loops: CDR1 MNHEY, CDR2 SVGAGI. Trimming at V came to 0 bases and at J to 0 bases, leaving 2 bases not matched to a gene. The CDR3 is 15 residues long. CDR3 coding DNA: TGTGCCAGCAGTTACTCGACGGGGGGCTCCTACGAGCAGTACTTC. Translating gives CASSYSTGGSYEQYF.

As regards this clone: Additional DNA sequences in this sample encode the identical CDR3. J is TRBJ1-6 and V is TRBV30; possible D gene TRBD1, 5 bases. Germline values: CDR1 GTSNPN, CDR2 SVGIG (reference sequence). The length of the CDR3 is 13 residues. Trimming shortened V by 1 base and J by 7 bases, and 8 bases separated the two germline ends. CDR3 coding DNA: TGTGCCTGGAGTGGGCAGGGAAATTCACCCCTCCACTTT. Translating gives CAWSGQGNSPLHF.

Regarding this clone: Other DNA sequences in this sample translate to the same CDR3. This chain uses TRBV5-6 with TRBJ1-5; no reliable D call. Germline values: CDR1 SGHDT, CDR2 YYEEEE. The CDR3 runs to 15 residues. Trimming removed 0 bases from V and 2 bases from J, with 9 bases in between. CDR3 loop: CASSLGGFGNQPQHF. The CDR3 DNA is TGTGCCAGCAGCTTGGGAGGGTTTGGCAATCAGCCCCAGCATTTT.

The J gene is TRBJ2-7, the V gene TRBV4-1; D unclear. CDR1 is MGHRA, CDR2 YSYEKL, per germline. The CDR3 totals 13 residues. The V gene lost 0 bases and the J gene lost 3 bases, with 6 bases spanning the gap. In nucleotides, the CDR3 is TGCGCCAGCAGCCAAGAATGGAGCTACGAGCAGTACTTC. Its protein is CASSQEWSYEQYF.

The rearrangement links TRBV1 to TRBJ1-2; the D call of TRBD1 is as the table states it, not checked on the DNA. TRBV1 corresponds to a pseudogene. CDR3 length equals 15 residues. CDR3 coding DNA: TGCACCAGCAGCCAAGTGGACAGGGGGCTCTATGGCTACACCTTC. Translation: CTSSQVDRGLYGYTF.

This chain uses TRBV6-5 with TRBJ1-6; D is unclear. The CDR3 runs to 16 residues. Trimming shortened V by 0 bases and J by 9 bases, and 15 bases separated the two germline ends. CDR1 and CDR2 from the germline V gene are MNHEY and SVGAGI. CDR3 residues: CASSYSMSQSGSPLHF. The DNA for the CDR3 is TGTGCCAGCAGTTACTCCATGAGCCAATCGGGTTCACCCCTCCACTTT.

This clone has only one observation. The J gene is TRBJ1-3, the V gene TRBV30, with a weak D call TRBD1 (5 bases). The length of the CDR3 is 14 residues. CDR1 and CDR2 from the germline V gene are GTSNPN and SVGIG (reference sequence). The V end was cut by 0 bases, the J end by 2 bases, with 8 bases between. This chain's CDR3 is CAWSVGGAGNTIYF. CDR3 coding DNA: TGTGCCTGGAGTGTAGGAGGGGCTGGAAACACCATATATTTT.

The chain's CDR3 is CASSQYSSGGARETQYF. CDR3 nucleotide sequence: TGCGCCAGCAGCCAGTACTCTAGCGGGGGGGCCCGGGAGACCCAGTACTTC. This chain connects TRBV4-1 to TRBJ2-5, with TRBD2 matching 12 bases. The germline gives CDR1 MGHRA, CDR2 YSYEKL. Germline trimming cut 3 bases from V and 5 bases from J; bases unmatched to any gene: 10. The CDR3 runs to 17 residues.

The chain links TRBV30 to TRBJ1-5; 11 positions agree with TRBD1. Germline V gives CDR1 GTSNPN, CDR2 SVGIG (reference sequence). The CDR3 loop spans 13 amino acids. Losses at the gene ends were 5 bases for V and 5 bases for J; bases not matched to a gene: 2. The CDR3 DNA reads TGTGCCTGGGGACAGGGGGCGGATCAGCCCCAGCATTTT. It translates to CAWGQGADQPQHF.

The chain carries TRBV14 and TRBJ1-2; D is uncertain. Trimming cost V 4 bases and J 4 bases, with 19 bases left between them. CDR3 length equals 16 residues. Germline-derived CDR1 and CDR2 are SGHDN and FVKESK. The chain's CDR3 is CASSPPGRSEGYGYTF. The DNA of the CDR3 is TGTGCCAGCAGCCCTCCGGGGAGGAGCGAAGGCTATGGCTACACCTTC.

The chain has TRBV7-6 and TRBJ1-6; no clear D gene. The ends were cut back, 0 bases at V and 7 bases at J, with 7 bases in the middle. The CDR3 spans 14 residues. CDR1 and CDR2 (germline): SGHVS, FNYEAQ. CDR3 protein: CASSLAPGNSPLHF. As DNA, the CDR3 is TGTGCCAGCAGCTTAGCCCCGGGAAATTCACCCCTCCACTTT.

This chain uses TRBV9 with TRBJ2-2, with TRBD1 matching over 8 bases. With V trimmed by 0 bases and J by 5 bases, 3 bases remained unmatched. The CDR3 contains 15 residues. The germline V gene encodes CDR1 SGDLS and CDR2 YYNGEE. The CDR3 sequence: CASSVGQGATGELFF. The CDR3 region has the DNA TGTGCCAGCAGCGTAGGTCAGGGGGCTACCGGGGAGCTGTTTTTT.

This clone is a singleton in its sample. The V call is TRBV6-1, the J call TRBJ1-3; 7 bases match TRBD1. The CDR3 has 14 amino acids. J gave up 4 bases and V 6 bases, and 6 bases lay outside the gene matches. Germline V gene lookup returns CDR1 MNHNS and CDR2 SASEGT. CDR3 coding DNA: TGTGCCAGCAGGTACGACAGGGCCGGAAACACCATATATTTT. It codes for CASRYDRAGNTIYF.

The CDR3 region has the DNA TGTGCCATCAGTGGGGGACGGGGGGCGGGTCTGCGGGAGACCCAGTACTTC. Its translation: CAISGGRGAGLRETQYF. The chain recombines TRBV10-3 with TRBJ2-5; perhaps TRBD2 as D (7 bases). Germline V CDR1 and CDR2: ENHRY, SYGVKD. This CDR3 region has 17 residues. Trimming stripped 4 bases from V and 5 bases from J, with 23 bases between.

CDR3 residues: CSVGLNSGANVLTF. CDR3 sequence (DNA): TGCAGCGTAGGACTGAACTCTGGGGCCAACGTCCTGACTTTC. V usage is TRBV29-1 and J usage is TRBJ2-6; possible D gene TRBD2, 5 bases. Trimming took 6 bases from V and 0 from J, leaving 9 bases between them. The CDR3 is 14 residues long. The germline gives CDR1 SQVTM, CDR2 ANQGSEA.

The chain uses TRBV10-3 and TRBJ1-5; D ambiguous. In germline, CDR1 is ENHRY, CDR2 SYGVKD. Trimming cost V 11 bases and J 4 bases, with 12 bases left between them. CDR3 length: 12 residues. The CDR3 sequence is CALQTRNQPQHF. CDR3 DNA sequence: TGTGCCCTCCAGACTCGGAATCAGCCCCAGCATTTT.

The genes are TRBV6-6 and TRBJ2-5; perhaps TRBD2 as D (6 bases). Trimming cost V 6 bases and J 4 bases, with 12 bases left between them. Germline V gene lookup returns CDR1 MNHNY and CDR2 SVGAGI (reference sequence). This CDR3 contains 13 residues. The CDR3 loop is CASRAPGGETQYF. CDR3 in DNA: TGTGCCAGCAGAGCCCCCGGGGGAGAGACCCAGTACTTC.

The J gene is TRBJ2-1, the V gene TRBV7-9, with D hard to call. CDR3 length: 13 residues. CDR1 and CDR2 (germline): SEHNR, FQNEAQ (reference sequence). V lost 2 bases to trimming and J lost 9 bases, with 11 bases between them. CDR3 sequence reads: CASSLRSEGEQFF. The CDR3 DNA is TGTGCCAGCAGCTTACGGAGCGAAGGTGAGCAGTTCTTC.